This TCR beta chain appears in the sequencing data of a study of regulatory T cells in long-lasting Graves disease. CDR3 length: 16 residues. The germline V gene has CDR1 SGHAT and CDR2 FQNNGV. J lost 1 base, V lost 5 bases, and 5 bases had no gene match. This clonotype showed up many times. Stated time point: newly diagnosed GD, antithyroid drugs for less than 3 months. Construction of the TCR library relied on RNA isolated from PBMCs. CDR3-region Arm-PCR and iRepertoire HTBI primers produced the TCR beta libraries. TCRdb passed the multiplex PCR reads through MiXCR, listing each CDR3 protein once. The table shows hundreds of thousands of distinct CDR3 sequences, with around 13% occurring only once. This sample also appeared in a second study, on T cells in Graves' hyperthyroidism and ophthalmopathy.

This specimen was peripheral blood mononuclear cells (PBMCs), taken at new diagnosis, from a patient treated with antithyroid drugs. This TCR derives from a woman aged 25 to 45 with Graves disease. This chain links TRBV11-2 with TRBJ1-5; 10 bases map to TRBD1. Here the CDR3 reads CASSPGQGKSNQPQHF. The DNA of the CDR3 is TGTGCCAGCAGCCCGGGACAGGGGAAGAGCAATCAGCCCCAGCATTTT.